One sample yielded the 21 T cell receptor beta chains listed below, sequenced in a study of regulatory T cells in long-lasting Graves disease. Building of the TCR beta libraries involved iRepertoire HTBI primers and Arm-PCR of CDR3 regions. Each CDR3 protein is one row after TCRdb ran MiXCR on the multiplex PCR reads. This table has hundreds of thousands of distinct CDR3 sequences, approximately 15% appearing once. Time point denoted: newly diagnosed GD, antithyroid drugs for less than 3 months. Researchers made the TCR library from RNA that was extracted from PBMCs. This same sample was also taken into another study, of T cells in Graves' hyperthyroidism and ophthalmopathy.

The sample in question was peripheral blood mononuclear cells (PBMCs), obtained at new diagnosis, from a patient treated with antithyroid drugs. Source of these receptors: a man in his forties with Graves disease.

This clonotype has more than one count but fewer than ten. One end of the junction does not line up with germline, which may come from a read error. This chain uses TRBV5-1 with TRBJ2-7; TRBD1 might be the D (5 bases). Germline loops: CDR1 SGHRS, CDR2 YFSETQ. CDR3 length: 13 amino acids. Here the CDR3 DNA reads TGCGCCAGCAGCCCAGGACAAGCCTACGAGCAGTGCTTC. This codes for CASSPGQAYEQCF.

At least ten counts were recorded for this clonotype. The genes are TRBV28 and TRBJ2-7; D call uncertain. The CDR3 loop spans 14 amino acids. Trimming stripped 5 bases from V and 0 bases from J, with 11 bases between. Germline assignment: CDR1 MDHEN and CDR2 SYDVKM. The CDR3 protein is CASSPHPGSYEQYF. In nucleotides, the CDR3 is TGTGCCAGCAGTCCCCACCCGGGCTCCTACGAGCAGTACTTC.

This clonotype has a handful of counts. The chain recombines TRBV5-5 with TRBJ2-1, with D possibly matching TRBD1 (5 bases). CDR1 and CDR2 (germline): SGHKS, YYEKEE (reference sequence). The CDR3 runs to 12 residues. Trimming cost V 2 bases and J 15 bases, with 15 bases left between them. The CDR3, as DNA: TGTGCCAGCAGCTTTAGAGTGGGGCGTCTGTTCTTC. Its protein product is CASSFRVGRLFF. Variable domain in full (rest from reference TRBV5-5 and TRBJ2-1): DAGVTQSPTHLIKTRGQQVTLRCSPISGHKSVSWYQQVLGQGPQFIFQYYEKEERGRGNFPDRFSARQFPNYSSELNVNALLLGDSALYLCASSFRVGRLFFGPGTRLTVL.

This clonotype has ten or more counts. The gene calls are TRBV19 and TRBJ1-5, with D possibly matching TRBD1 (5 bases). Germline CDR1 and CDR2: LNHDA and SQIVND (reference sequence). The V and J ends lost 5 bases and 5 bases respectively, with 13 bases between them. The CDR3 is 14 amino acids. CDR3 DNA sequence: TGTGCCAGTAGTGTTACCGGGACCCATCAGCCCCAGCATTTT. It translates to CASSVTGTHQPQHF.

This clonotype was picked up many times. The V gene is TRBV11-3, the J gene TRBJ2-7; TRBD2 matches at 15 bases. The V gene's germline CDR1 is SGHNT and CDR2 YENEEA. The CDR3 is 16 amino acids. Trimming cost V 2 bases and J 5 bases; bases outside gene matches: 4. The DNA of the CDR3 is TGTGCCAGCAGCTTACGAGGGACTAGCGGGGGGAACGAGCAGTACTTC. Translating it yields CASSLRGTSGGNEQYF.

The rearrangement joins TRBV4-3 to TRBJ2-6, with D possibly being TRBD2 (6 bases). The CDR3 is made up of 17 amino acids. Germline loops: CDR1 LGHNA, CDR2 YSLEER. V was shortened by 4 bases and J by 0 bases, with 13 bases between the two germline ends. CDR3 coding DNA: TGCGCCAGCAGCCGAGCGGGCACCAGCTCTGGGGCCAACGTCCTGACTTTC. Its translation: CASSRAGTSSGANVLTF.

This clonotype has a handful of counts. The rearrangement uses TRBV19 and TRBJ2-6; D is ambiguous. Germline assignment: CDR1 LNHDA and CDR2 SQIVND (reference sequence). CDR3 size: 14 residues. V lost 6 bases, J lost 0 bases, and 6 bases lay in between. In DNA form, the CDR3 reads TGTGCCAGTAGATCACGCTCTGGGGCCAACGTCCTGACTTTC. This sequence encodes CASRSRSGANVLTF.

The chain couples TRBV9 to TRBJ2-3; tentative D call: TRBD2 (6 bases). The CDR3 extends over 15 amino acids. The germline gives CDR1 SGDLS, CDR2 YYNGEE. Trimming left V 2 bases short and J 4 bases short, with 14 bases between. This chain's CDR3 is CASSVTREAPDTQYF. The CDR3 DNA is TGTGCCAGCAGCGTCACAAGGGAGGCCCCAGATACGCAGTATTTT.

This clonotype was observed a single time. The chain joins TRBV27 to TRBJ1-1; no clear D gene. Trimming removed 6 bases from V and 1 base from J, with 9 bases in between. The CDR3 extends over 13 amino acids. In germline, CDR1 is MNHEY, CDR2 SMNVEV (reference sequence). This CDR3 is CASRRRENTEAFF. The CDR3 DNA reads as TGTGCCAGCAGAAGGAGGGAGAACACTGAAGCTTTCTTT.

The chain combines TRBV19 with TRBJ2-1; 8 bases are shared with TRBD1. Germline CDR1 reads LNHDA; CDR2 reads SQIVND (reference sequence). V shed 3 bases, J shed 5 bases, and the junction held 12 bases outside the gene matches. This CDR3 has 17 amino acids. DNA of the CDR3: TGTGCCAGTAGTATTCAACACAGGGGGAGCCTGGACAATGAGCAGTTCTTC. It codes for CASSIQHRGSLDNEQFF.

The CDR3 loop reads CASKNTRGQGARGGYEQYF. In DNA, the CDR3 is TGTGCCAGCAAGAATACTCGGGGACAGGGGGCGCGGGGGGGCTACGAGCAGTACTTC. The chain uses TRBV28 and TRBJ2-7, with TRBD1 matching over 12 bases. The CDR3 consists of 19 residues. V shed 7 bases, J shed 3 bases, and the junction held 19 bases outside the gene matches. In germline, CDR1 is MDHEN, CDR2 SYDVKM.

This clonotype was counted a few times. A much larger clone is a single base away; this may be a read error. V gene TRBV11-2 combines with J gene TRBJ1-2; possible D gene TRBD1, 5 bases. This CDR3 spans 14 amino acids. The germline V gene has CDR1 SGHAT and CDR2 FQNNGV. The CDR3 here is CASGLRQGLYGYTF. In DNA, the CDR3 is TGTGCCAGCGGCTTGAGGCAGGGCCTCTATGGCTACACCTTC.

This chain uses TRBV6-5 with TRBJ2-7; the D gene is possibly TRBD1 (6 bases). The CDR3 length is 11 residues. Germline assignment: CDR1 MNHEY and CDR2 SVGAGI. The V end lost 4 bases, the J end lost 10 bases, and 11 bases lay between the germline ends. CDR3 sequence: CASSWDTTQYF. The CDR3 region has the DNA TGTGCCAGCAGTTGGGACACAACTCAGTACTTC.

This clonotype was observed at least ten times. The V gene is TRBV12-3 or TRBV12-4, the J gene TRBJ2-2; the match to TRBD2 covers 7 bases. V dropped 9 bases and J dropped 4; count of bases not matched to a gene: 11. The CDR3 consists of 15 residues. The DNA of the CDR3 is TGTGCCAGTCGGGGTCGGCGGGGGATCACCGGGGAGCTGTTTTTT. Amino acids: CASRGRRGITGELFF.

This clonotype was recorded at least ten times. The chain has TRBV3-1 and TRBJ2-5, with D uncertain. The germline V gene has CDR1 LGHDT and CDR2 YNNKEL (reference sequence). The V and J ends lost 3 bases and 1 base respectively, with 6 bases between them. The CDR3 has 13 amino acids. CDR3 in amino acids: CASSQSLQETQYF. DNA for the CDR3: TGTGCCAGCAGCCAGTCTCTCCAAGAGACCCAGTACTTC.

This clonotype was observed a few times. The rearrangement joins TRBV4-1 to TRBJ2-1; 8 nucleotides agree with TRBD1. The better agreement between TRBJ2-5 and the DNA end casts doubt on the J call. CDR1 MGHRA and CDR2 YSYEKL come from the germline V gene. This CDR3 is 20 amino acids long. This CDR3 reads CASSQNSYPTRGLSSETQYF. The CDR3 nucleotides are TGCGCCAGCAGCCAAAACTCTTACCCAACCAGGGGGCTGAGTTCAGAGACCCAGTACTTC.

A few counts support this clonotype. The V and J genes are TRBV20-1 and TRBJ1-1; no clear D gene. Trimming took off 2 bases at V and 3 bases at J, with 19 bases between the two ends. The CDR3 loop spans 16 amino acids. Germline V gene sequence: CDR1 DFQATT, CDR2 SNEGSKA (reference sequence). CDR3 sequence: CSARSSVWFADTEAFF. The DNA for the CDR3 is TGCAGTGCTAGATCCAGCGTCTGGTTTGCGGACACTGAAGCTTTCTTT.

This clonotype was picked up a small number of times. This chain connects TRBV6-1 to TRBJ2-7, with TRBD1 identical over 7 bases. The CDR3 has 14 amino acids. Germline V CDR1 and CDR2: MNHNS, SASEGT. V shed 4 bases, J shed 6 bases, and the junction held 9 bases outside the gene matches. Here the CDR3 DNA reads TGTGCCAGCAGTGGGGACAGTCGCTCGCCCGAGCAGTACTTC. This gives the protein CASSGDSRSPEQYF.

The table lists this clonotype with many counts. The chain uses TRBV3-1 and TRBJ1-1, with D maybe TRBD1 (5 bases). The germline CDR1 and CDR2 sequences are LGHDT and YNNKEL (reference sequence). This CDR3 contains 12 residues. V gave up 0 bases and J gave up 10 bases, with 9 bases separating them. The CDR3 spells CASSQDQGGAFF. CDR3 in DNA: TGTGCCAGCAGCCAAGATCAGGGAGGAGCTTTCTTT.

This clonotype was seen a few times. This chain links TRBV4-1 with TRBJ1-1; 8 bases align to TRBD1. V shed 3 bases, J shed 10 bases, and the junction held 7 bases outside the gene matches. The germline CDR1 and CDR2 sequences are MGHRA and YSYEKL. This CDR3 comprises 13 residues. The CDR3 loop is CASSQAGGRGAFF. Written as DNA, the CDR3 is TGCGCCAGCAGCCAGGCAGGGGGCAGGGGAGCTTTCTTT.

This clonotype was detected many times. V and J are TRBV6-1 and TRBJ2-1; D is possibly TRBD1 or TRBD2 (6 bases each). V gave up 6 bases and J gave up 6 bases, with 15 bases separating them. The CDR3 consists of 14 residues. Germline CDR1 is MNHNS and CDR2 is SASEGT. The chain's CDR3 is CASRPPGAINEQFF. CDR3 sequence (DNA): TGTGCCAGCAGGCCTCCGGGGGCGATCAATGAGCAGTTCTTC.